Below are 7 T cell receptor beta chains sequenced from a single sample in a study of response to subunit inactivated influenza vaccine. TCRdb reprocessed the RT-PCR reads via MiXCR and lists one record per CDR3 protein. The table records 650,000 to 850,000 distinct CDR3 sequences, approximately 15% of them present only once. The specimen was PBMCs from blood, collected around 14 days before vaccination. The receptors stem from a man aged 50 or older who received an inactivated influenza vaccine.

The rearrangement uses TRBV5-6 and TRBJ2-1, with 12 bases aligning to TRBD2. The length of the CDR3 is 13 residues. Germline V gene lookup returns CDR1 SGHDT and CDR2 YYEEEE. J gave up 13 bases and V 0 bases, and 2 bases lay outside the gene matches. The CDR3 loop reads CASSLASGGAQFF. CDR3 bases: TGTGCCAGCAGCTTGGCTAGCGGGGGGGCCCAGTTCTTC.

The sample holds a few counts of this clonotype. The chain is built from TRBV29-1 and TRBJ2-1; 10 nucleotides match TRBD2. There are 13 residues in the CDR3. Germline CDR1 reads SQVTM; CDR2 reads ANQGSEA. With 7 bases clipped from V and 5 bases from J, the junction kept 5 bases outside the gene matches. CDR3 loop: CSGWTSGDNEQFF. CDR3 DNA: TGCAGCGGCTGGACTAGCGGCGACAATGAGCAGTTCTTC.

The chain uses TRBV6-2 or TRBV6-3 and TRBJ2-1, with 7 bases fitting TRBD1. Unmatched junction bases numbered 13, after V lost 2 bases and J lost 0 bases. The germline gives CDR1 MNHEY, CDR2 SVGEGT. This CDR3 region has 19 residues. The CDR3 DNA reads TGTGCCAGCAGTTACCGGCCATTAGGCTCAGGGGGCTCCTACAATGAGCAGTTCTTC. Residues: CASSYRPLGSGGSYNEQFF.

This clonotype was counted between two and nine times. J is TRBJ2-5 and V is TRBV20-1; D call uncertain. With 0 bases removed from V and 5 bases from J, the gap between germline ends came to 4 bases. Germline V gene lookup returns CDR1 DFQATT and CDR2 SNEGSKA (reference sequence). The CDR3 covers 11 residues. CDR3 sequence reads: CSARDWETQYF. The CDR3 DNA reads TGCAGTGCTAGAGACTGGGAGACCCAGTACTTC.

This chain uses TRBV2 with TRBJ1-4; a possible D gene is TRBD1 (6 bases). The CDR3 loop spans 15 amino acids. The germline CDR1 and CDR2 sequences are SNHLY and FYNNEI. Trimming shortened V by 3 bases and J by 10 bases, and 18 bases separated the two germline ends. The CDR3 DNA follows: TGTGCCAGCAGTGAGGATATAACCAAGGGGGGAAAACTGTTTTTT. Translation: CASSEDITKGGKLFF.

This clonotype was seen only a few times. The rearrangement joins TRBV12-3 or TRBV12-4 to TRBJ2-1; unclear D gene. Trimming cost V 5 bases and J 9 bases, with 11 bases left between them. This CDR3 has 12 amino acids. CDR3 in DNA: TGTGCCAGCAGTCCAGACTGGGGTGAGCAGTTCTTC. It is translated as CASSPDWGEQFF.

The rearrangement uses TRBV20-1 and TRBJ1-2; D uncertain. The CDR3 has 12 amino acids. Germline CDR1 and CDR2: DFQATT and SNEGSKA (reference sequence). V lost 8 bases and J lost 0, with 10 bases in between. CDR3 sequence reads: CSSWRTNYGYTF. The DNA of the CDR3 is TGCAGTTCCTGGAGAACTAACTATGGCTACACCTTC.